This paragraph reports one TCR beta chain. The record originates from a study of a mutant IDH1 vaccine in newly diagnosed glioma. The wider study: The treated group averaged approximately 38 years old and was about 60% male, about 40% female.

The sample's time point: baseline, week 1 (first vaccination visit). As for treatment: pre-vaccination baseline after standard-of-care therapy. TCRdb keeps only in-frame clones here, not all; method: immunoSEQ multiplex PCR. The data contain about 32,000 clones, around 80% of them singletons. CDR3 length: 15 amino acids. The trim removed 2 bases at V and 3 bases at J, leaving 6 bases unmatched. CDR1 is SQVTM, CDR2 ANQGSEA, per germline. This TCR was recovered from a man younger than 45 with glioma. This chain links TRBV29-1 with TRBJ1-4; 7 bases line up with TRBD1. Sequencing was performed on PBMCs, taken from a glioma patient treated with radiotherapy, temozolomide or both. CDR3 sequence reads: CSVERLGTANEKLFF. The CDR3, as DNA: TGCAGCGTTGAACGTTTGGGGACAGCTAATGAAAAACTGTTTTTT.